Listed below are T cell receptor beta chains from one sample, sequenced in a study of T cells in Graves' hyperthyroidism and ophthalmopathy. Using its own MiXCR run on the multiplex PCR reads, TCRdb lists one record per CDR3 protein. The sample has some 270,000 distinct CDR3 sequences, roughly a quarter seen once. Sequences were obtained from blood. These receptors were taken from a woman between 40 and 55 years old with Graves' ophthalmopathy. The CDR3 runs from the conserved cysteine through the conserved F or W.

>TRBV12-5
CASGLGQGYEQYF
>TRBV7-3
CASSLTGTNGEQFF
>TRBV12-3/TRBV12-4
CASSFGGPSNEQYF
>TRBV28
CASSSRPGYEQYF
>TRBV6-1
CASSGGTLGYQPQHF
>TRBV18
CASSPGRRQKYLYGYTF
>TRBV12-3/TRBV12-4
CASSLAQGGVGGQETQYF
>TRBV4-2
CASSQAGPTYEQYF
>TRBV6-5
CASSYSTREIGNEQYF
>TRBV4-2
CASKKFRDTGTDTQYF
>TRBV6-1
CASSEVWLAGGRETQYF
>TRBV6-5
CASRGRTGSGYTF
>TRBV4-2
CASSQDGGNRGAFF
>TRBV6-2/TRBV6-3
CASNTRDRTYEQYF